Listed below are T cell receptor beta chains from one sample, sequenced in a study of blood T cell repertoires in COVID-19. The protocol was immunoSEQ multiplex PCR, while the TCRdb copy is restricted to in-frame clones and leaves out a portion. Among some 100,000 clones listed, around 87% were seen once. The material sequenced was peripheral blood. All receptors come from a human donor in a cohort sampled during active COVID-19. CDR3s include the opening cysteine and the closing phenylalanine or tryptophan. The order of the fields is V gene, D gene, clone size, J gene, CDR3 protein, CDR3 DNA. D genes are given only for firm matches. Clone size is not always given. Where it is, it says once, few, many or a class for expanded clones.

TRBV27	-	-	TRBJ1-6	CASRKRGLGSPLHF	TGTGCCAGCCGGAAGCGGGGGCTAGGTTCACCCCTCCACTTT
TRBV4-2	TRBD1	-	TRBJ2-2	CASSHGTGDTGELFF	TGTGCCAGCAGCCACGGGACAGGGGACACCGGGGAGCTGTTTTTT
TRBV28	TRBD1	-	TRBJ1-1	CASSPWDRGAFF	TGTGCCAGCAGTCCCTGGGACAGGGGAGCTTTCTTT
TRBV27	TRBD2	-	TRBJ2-7	CASRSSSGGVYEQYF	TGTGCCAGCAGGTCTTCTAGCGGGGGTGTATACGAGCAGTACTTC
TRBV5-4	-	-	TRBJ2-7	CASSLGTLTYEQYF	TGTGCCAGCAGCCTCGGTACGTTGACCTACGAGCAGTACTTC
TRBV10-1	-	-	TRBJ2-1	CASSEAGKGLGYNEQFF	TGCGCCAGCAGTGAGGCGGGCAAGGGTTTAGGTTACAATGAGCAGTTCTTC
TRBV5-6	TRBD1	-	TRBJ1-4	CASSPGQGNEKLFF	TGTGCCAGCAGCCCAGGACAGGGTAATGAAAAACTGTTTTTT
TRBV29-1	TRBD1	-	TRBJ2-3	CSVEGGQGSTDTQYF	TGCAGCGTTGAGGGGGGACAGGGAAGCACAGATACGCAGTATTTT
TRBV5-1	TRBD1	-	TRBJ1-2	CASSHRGSENGYTF	TGCGCCAGCAGCCACAGGGGGAGTGAGAATGGCTACACCTTC
TRBV7-3	-	-	TRBJ1-1	CASRTTGLGTEAFF	TGTGCCAGCAGAACTACAGGGTTGGGTACTGAAGCTTTCTTT
TRBV18	TRBD1	-	TRBJ1-5	CASSPPMGTVYQPQHF	TGTGCCAGCTCACCACCAATGGGGACAGTTTATCAGCCCCAGCATTTT
TRBV6-5	TRBD1	-	TRBJ1-1	CASRAGQGRTEAFF	TGTGCCAGCAGGGCTGGACAGGGGAGAACTGAAGCTTTCTTT
TRBV6-5	-	-	TRBJ1-2	CASSSRTPINYGYTF	TGTGCCAGCAGTTCCAGGACACCGATTAACTATGGCTACACCTTC
TRBV19	-	-	TRBJ2-2	CASSIQGTNTGELFF	TGTGCCAGTAGTATCCAGGGGACAAACACCGGGGAGCTGTTTTTT
TRBV14	-	once	TRBJ2-5	CASSPHGGQETQYF	TGTGCCAGCAGCCCACACGGGGGTCAAGAGACCCAGTACTTC
TRBV11-2	TRBD1	-	TRBJ1-6	CASSPWAGGRSYNSPLHF	TGTGCCAGCAGCCCCTGGGCAGGGGGCAGGTCCTATAATTCACCCCTCCACTTT
TRBV27	TRBD1	-	TRBJ1-2	CASRLTTGRPYGYTF	TGTGCCAGCAGGCTGACGACAGGGAGGCCTTATGGCTACACCTTC
TRBV5-6	-	-	TRBJ2-5	CASSLGNEETQYF	TGTGCCAGCAGCCTCGGGAACGAAGAGACCCAGTACTTC
TRBV4-2	-	-	TRBJ1-4	CASSQDWTGRTNEKLFF	TGTGCCAGCAGCCAAGACTGGACGGGAAGAACTAATGAAAAACTGTTTTTT
TRBV4-3	-	-	TRBJ2-3	CASSLLRQTTDTQYF	TGCGCCAGCAGCCTCCTAAGACAGACCACAGATACGCAGTATTTT
TRBV19	TRBD1	-	TRBJ2-1	CASSIGPRGSSYNEQFF	TGTGCCAGTAGTATAGGTCCCAGGGGGAGCTCCTACAATGAGCAGTTCTTC
TRBV19	TRBD2	-	TRBJ2-3	CASKERGGQDTQYF	TGTGCCAGTAAGGAACGGGGGGGCCAAGATACGCAGTATTTT
TRBV27	-	-	TRBJ2-7	CASSINSAAYEQYF	TGTGCCAGCAGTATAAACTCCGCTGCCTACGAGCAGTACTTC
TRBV29-1	-	-	TRBJ1-4	CSAGGGLEEKLFF	TGCAGCGCTGGGGGCGGTCTAGAGGAAAAACTGTTTTTT
TRBV7-2	TRBD2	-	TRBJ2-7	CASSWGLAEPEQYF	TGTGCCAGCAGCTGGGGACTAGCGGAACCCGAGCAGTACTTC
TRBV29-1	-	-	TRBJ1-1	CSVEDLSWNTEAFF	TGCAGCGTTGAAGATCTAAGCTGGAACACTGAAGCTTTCTTT
TRBV10-1	-	-	TRBJ2-5	CASSESSARVETQYF	TGCGCCAGCAGTGAGTCCTCGGCGAGGGTGGAGACCCAGTACTTC
TRBV7-9	-	-	TRBJ2-1	CASHVGGANEQFF	TGTGCCTCCCACGTAGGGGGGGCAAATGAGCAGTTCTTC
TRBV2	-	-	TRBJ1-1	CASWGDFTEAFF	TGTGCCAGCTGGGGGGATTTCACTGAAGCTTTCTTT
TRBV5-1	TRBD2	-	TRBJ2-3	CASRRLAEADTQYF	TGCGCCAGCAGACGGCTAGCGGAAGCAGATACGCAGTATTTT
TRBV21-1	-	-	TRBJ2-5	CASRAPWAGGPGTQYF	TGTGCCAGCAGGGCCCCGTGGGCGGGGGGGCCAGGGACCCAGTACTTC
TRBV2	-	once	TRBJ1-1	CASRRDGDTEAFF	TGTGCCAGCAGGCGGGACGGGGACACTGAAGCTTTCTTT
TRBV19	TRBD1	-	TRBJ1-5	CASRADRGYSNQPQHF	TGTGCCAGTAGAGCGGACAGGGGTTATAGCAATCAGCCCCAGCATTTT
TRBV4-3	-	-	TRBJ2-1	CASSQDVYNEQFF	TGCGCCAGCAGCCAAGACGTCTACAATGAGCAGTTCTTC
TRBV19	-	-	TRBJ2-6	CASYAVSSGANVLTF	TGTGCCAGTTATGCGGTGTCCTCTGGGGCCAACGTCCTGACTTTC
TRBV4-1	-	few	TRBJ1-6	CASSRGRTESNSPLHF	TGCGCCAGCAGCCGCGGGAGGACGGAGAGTAATTCACCCCTCCACTTT
TRBV7-8	-	-	TRBJ1-6	CASSLGGGWNSPLHF	TGTGCCAGCAGCTTAGGTGGGGGGTGGAATTCACCCCTCCACTTT
TRBV29-1	TRBD2	-	TRBJ2-1	CSTRTSSNEQFF	TGCAGCACCCGGACTAGCAGCAATGAGCAGTTCTTC
TRBV29-1	-	-	TRBJ2-7	CSVASSYEQYF	TGCAGCGTTGCCAGCTCCTACGAGCAGTACTTC
TRBV6-5	-	-	TRBJ2-6	CASTLDRSGANVLTF	TGTGCCAGCACACTCGATCGCTCTGGGGCCAACGTCCTGACTTTC
TRBV7-2	-	-	TRBJ1-6	CASSLGTGTDSPLHF	TGTGCCAGCAGCTTAGGAACAGGGACCGACTCACCCCTCCACTTT
TRBV18	-	-	TRBJ2-3	CASSRTAGQQADTQYF	TGTGCCAGCTCACGTACCGCGGGCCAGCAGGCAGATACGCAGTATTTT
TRBV7-2	TRBD2	once	TRBJ2-4	CASSLGPSGGLNIQYF	TGTGCCAGCAGCTTAGGGCCTAGCGGGGGGTTGAACATTCAGTACTTC
TRBV6-6	TRBD1	few	TRBJ2-7	CASSAWGTAYEQYF	TGTGCCAGCAGTGCCTGGGGGACAGCCTACGAGCAGTACTTC
TRBV7-7	-	-	TRBJ1-6	CASSALGPGSNSPLHF	TGTGCTAGCAGCGCCCTAGGGCCAGGGTCTAATTCACCCCTCCACTTT
TRBV27	TRBD1	-	TRBJ2-3	CASSLYRGDTQYF	TGTGCCAGCAGTTTATACAGGGGCGATACGCAGTATTTT
TRBV5-1	TRBD2	-	TRBJ2-3	CASSPALTSGGQADTQYF	TGCGCCAGCAGCCCCGCGCTGACTAGCGGGGGCCAGGCAGATACGCAGTATTTT
TRBV6-6	TRBD1	-	TRBJ1-4	CASSPTGQKLFF	TGTGCCAGCAGCCCGACAGGGCAAAAACTGTTTTTT
TRBV19	-	once	TRBJ2-2	CASRGGTVNTGELFF	TGTGCCAGTAGAGGGGGTACCGTGAACACCGGGGAGCTGTTTTTT
TRBV7-2	TRBD1	-	TRBJ1-5	CASSLEQGLNQPQHF	TGTGCCAGCAGCTTAGAACAGGGGCTAAATCAGCCCCAGCATTTT
TRBV28	-	once	TRBJ1-2	CASSPSSLDYGYTF	TGTGCCAGCAGTCCCAGTTCCTTGGACTATGGCTACACCTTC
TRBV7-8	TRBD1	-	TRBJ1-5	CASSLTGDSNQPQHF	TGTGCCAGCAGCTTAACAGGGGATAGCAATCAGCCCCAGCATTTT
TRBV5-5	-	-	TRBJ1-4	CASSLGVNEKLFF	TGTGCCAGCAGCTTAGGGGTAAATGAAAAACTGTTTTTT
TRBV5-1	TRBD1	-	TRBJ2-2	CASSTRQGTGELFF	TGCGCCAGCAGCACCCGACAGGGAACCGGGGAGCTGTTTTTT
TRBV18	-	-	TRBJ1-5	CASSPRQGENQPQHF	TGTGCCAGCTCACCGCGGCAGGGCGAGAATCAGCCCCAGCATTTT
TRBV19	-	-	TRBJ2-6	CASRGVPAGANVLTF	TGTGCCAGTCGGGGAGTCCCAGCTGGGGCCAACGTCCTGACTTTC
TRBV7-9	-	-	TRBJ2-7	CASSPRGSEQYF	TGTGCCAGCAGCCCCAGGGGTTCCGAGCAGTACTTC
TRBV7-3	TRBD1	-	TRBJ2-1	CASSPGQAGNEQFF	TGTGCCAGCAGCCCGGGACAGGCGGGCAATGAGCAGTTCTTC
TRBV28	TRBD1	-	TRBJ1-1	CASIGGGVNTEAFF	TGTGCCAGCATAGGGGGCGGGGTGAACACTGAAGCTTTCTTT